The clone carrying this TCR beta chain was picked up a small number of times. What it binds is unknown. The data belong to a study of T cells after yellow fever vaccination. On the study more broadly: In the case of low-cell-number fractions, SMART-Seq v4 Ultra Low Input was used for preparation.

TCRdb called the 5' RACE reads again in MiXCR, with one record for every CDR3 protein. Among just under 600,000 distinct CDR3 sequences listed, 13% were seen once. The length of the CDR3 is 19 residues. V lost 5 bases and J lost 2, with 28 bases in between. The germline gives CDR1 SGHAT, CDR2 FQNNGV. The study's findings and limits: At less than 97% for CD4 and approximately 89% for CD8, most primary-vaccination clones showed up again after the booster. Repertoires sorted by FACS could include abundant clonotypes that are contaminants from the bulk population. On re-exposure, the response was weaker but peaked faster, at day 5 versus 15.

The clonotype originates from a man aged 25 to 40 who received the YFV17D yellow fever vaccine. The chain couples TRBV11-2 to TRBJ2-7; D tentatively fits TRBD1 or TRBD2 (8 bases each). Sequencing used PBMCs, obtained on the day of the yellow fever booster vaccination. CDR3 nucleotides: TGTGCCAGCAGCCCTCCGGACAGGGAAGCGGGAGAGGTACCCTACGAGCAGTACTTC. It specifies CASSPPDREAGEVPYEQYF.